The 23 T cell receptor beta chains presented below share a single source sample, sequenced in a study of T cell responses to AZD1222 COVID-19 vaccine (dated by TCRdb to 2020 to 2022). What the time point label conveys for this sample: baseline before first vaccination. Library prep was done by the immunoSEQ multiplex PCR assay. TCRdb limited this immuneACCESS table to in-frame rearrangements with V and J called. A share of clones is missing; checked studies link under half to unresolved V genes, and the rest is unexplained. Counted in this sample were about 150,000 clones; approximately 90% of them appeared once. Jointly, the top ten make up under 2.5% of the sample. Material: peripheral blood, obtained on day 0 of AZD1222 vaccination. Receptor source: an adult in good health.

The CDR3 nucleotides are TGTGCCAGCAGCTTCACCGTAACCCGGGACGTGAACACTGAAGCTTTCTTT. Translating gives CASSFTVTRDVNTEAFF. The J gene is TRBJ1-1, the V gene TRBV7-3, with D perhaps matching TRBD1 (5 bases). Germline values: CDR1 SGHTA, CDR2 FQGTGA. There are 17 residues in the CDR3. Trimming cost V 3 bases and J 0 bases, with 17 bases left between them.

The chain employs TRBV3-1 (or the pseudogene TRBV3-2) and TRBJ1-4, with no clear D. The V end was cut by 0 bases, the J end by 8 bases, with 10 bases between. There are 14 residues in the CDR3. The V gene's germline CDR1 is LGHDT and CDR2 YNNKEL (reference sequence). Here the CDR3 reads CASSQERTPEKLFF. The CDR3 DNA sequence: TGTGCCAGCAGCCAAGAACGGACCCCGGAAAAACTGTTTTTT.

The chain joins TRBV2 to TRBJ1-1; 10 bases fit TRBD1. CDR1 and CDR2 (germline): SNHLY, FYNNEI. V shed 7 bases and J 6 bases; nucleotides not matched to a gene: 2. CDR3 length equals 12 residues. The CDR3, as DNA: TGTGCCAGCAAGGGACAGGGGCCTGAAGCTTTCTTT. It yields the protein CASKGQGPEAFF.

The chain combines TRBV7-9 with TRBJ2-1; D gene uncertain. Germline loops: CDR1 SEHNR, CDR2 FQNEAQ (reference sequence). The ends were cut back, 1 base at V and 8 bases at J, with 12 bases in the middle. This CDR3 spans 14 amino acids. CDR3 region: CASSLEVGVDEQFF. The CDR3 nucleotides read TGTGCCAGCAGCTTAGAAGTGGGTGTTGATGAGCAGTTCTTC. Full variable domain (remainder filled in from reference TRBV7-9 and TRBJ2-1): DTGVSQNPRHKITKRGQNVTFRCDPISEHNRLYWYRQTLGQGPEFLTYFQNEAQLEKSRLLSDRFSAERPKGSFSTLEIQRTEQGDSAMYLCASSLEVGVDEQFFGPGTRLTVL.

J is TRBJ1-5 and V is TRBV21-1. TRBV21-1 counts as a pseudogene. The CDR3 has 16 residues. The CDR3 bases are TGTGCCAGCAGCAAAATCCGGCGCGATAGCAATCAGCCCCAGCATTTT. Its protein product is CASSKIRRDSNQPQHF.

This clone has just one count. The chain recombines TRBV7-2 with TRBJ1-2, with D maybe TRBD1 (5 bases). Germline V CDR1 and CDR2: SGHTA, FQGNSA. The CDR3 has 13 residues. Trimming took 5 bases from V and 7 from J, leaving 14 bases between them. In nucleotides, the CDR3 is TGTGCCAGCAGCGCCGACAGCCTGGGTGGCTACACCTTC. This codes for CASSADSLGGYTF.

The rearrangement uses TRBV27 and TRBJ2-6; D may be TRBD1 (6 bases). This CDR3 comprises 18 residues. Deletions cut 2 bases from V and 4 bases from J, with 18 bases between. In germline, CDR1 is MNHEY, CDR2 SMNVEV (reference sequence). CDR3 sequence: CASSLMDSLRTGANVLTF. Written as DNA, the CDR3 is TGTGCCAGCAGTTTAATGGACAGCCTCCGTACGGGGGCCAACGTCCTGACTTTC.

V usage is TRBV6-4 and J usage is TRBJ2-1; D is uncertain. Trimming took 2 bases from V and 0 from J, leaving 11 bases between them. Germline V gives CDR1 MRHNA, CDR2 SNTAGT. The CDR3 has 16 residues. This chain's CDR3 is CASSDVRRSSYNEQFF. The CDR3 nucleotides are TGTGCCAGCAGTGACGTACGCAGGAGCTCCTACAATGAGCAGTTCTTC.

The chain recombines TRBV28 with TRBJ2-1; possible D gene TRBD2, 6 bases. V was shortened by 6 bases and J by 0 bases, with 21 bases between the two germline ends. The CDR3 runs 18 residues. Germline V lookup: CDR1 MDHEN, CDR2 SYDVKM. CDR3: CASSGRFGRTSSYNEQFF. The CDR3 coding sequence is TGTGCCAGCAGCGGGCGGTTTGGGAGGACCAGCTCCTACAATGAGCAGTTCTTC.

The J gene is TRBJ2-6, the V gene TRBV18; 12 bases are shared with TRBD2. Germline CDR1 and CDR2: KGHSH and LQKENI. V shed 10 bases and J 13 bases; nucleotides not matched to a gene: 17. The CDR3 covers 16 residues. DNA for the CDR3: TGTGCCACCTCGGCGGCTAGCGGGAGGGCCTGGGAGGTCCTGACTTTC. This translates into CATSAASGRAWEVLTF.

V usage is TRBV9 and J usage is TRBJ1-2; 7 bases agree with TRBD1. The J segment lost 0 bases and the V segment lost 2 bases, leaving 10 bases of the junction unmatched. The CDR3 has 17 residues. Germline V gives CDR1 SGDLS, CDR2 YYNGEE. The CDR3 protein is CASSVSLDRKANYGYTF. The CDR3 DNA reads TGTGCCAGCAGCGTTTCCCTGGACAGGAAAGCTAACTATGGCTACACCTTC. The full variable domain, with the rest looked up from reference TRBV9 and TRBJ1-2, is DSGVTQTPKHLITATGQRVTLRCSPRSGDLSVYWYQQSLDQGLQFLIQYYNGEERAKGNILERFSAQQFPDLHSELNLSSLELGDSALYFCASSVSLDRKANYGYTFGSGTRLTVV.

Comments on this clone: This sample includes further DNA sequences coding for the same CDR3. CDR3 loop: CASSLSSYSNQPQHF. The CDR3 region has the DNA TGTGCCAGCAGTTTAAGTTCATATTCCAATCAGCCCCAGCATTTT. The chain uses TRBV27 and TRBJ1-5; D call uncertain. CDR1 and CDR2 from the germline V gene are MNHEY and SMNVEV (reference sequence). The V gene lost 2 bases and the J gene lost 3 bases, with 11 bases spanning the gap. The CDR3 is made up of 15 amino acids.

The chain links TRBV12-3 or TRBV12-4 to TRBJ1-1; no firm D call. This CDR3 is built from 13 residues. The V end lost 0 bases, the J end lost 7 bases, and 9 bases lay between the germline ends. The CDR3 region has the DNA TGTGCCAGCAGTTTAGCCCGACCGAATGAAGCTTTCTTT. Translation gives CASSLARPNEAFF.

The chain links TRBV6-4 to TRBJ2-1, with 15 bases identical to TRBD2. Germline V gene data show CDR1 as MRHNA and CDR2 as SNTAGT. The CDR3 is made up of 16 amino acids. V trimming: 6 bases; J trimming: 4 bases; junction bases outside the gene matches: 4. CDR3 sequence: CASSRTSGGDYNEQFF. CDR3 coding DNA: TGTGCCAGCAGCCGGACTAGCGGGGGGGATTACAATGAGCAGTTCTTC.

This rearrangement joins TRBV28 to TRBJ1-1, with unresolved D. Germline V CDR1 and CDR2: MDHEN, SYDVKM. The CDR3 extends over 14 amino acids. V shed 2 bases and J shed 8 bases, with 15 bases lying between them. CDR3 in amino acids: CASSLRTGRTEAFF. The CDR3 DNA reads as TGTGCCAGCAGTTTAAGAACCGGACGGACCGAAGCTTTCTTT. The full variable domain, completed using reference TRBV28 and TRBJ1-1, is DVKVTQSSRYLVKRTGEKVFLECVQDMDHENMFWYRQDPGLGLRLIYFSYDVKMKEKGDIPEGYSVSREKKERFSLILESASTNQTSMYLCASSLRTGRTEAFFGQGTRLTVV.

The CDR3 region has the DNA TGTGCCAGCAGCCGTAACAGGGATTCACCCCTCCACTTT. This translates into CASSRNRDSPLHF. The gene calls are TRBV5-4 and TRBJ1-6, with D perhaps TRBD1 (6 bases). The germline V gene has CDR1 SGHNT and CDR2 YYREEE (reference sequence). V dropped 4 bases and J dropped 8 bases, with 10 bases sitting between them. The CDR3 totals 13 residues.

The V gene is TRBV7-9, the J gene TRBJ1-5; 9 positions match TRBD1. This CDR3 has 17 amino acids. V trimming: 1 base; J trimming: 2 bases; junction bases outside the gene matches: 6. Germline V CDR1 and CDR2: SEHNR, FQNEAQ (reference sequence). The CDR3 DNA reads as TGTGCCAGCAGCTTAGGGACAGGGGTTGGAGGCAATCAGCCCCAGCATTTT. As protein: CASSLGTGVGGNQPQHF.

CDR3 loop: CASSPSGRTGSGGSNQPQHF. For the CDR3, the DNA is TGTGCCAGCAGTCCCAGTGGCAGGACAGGGTCCGGGGGTAGCAATCAGCCCCAGCATTTT. The rearrangement joins TRBV28 to TRBJ1-5, with 8 bases aligning to TRBD1. Germline V gives CDR1 MDHEN, CDR2 SYDVKM. This CDR3 is built from 20 residues. V shed 5 bases and J 0 bases; nucleotides not matched to a gene: 18. The complete variable domain, with remaining parts taken from reference TRBV28 and TRBJ1-5, reads DVKVTQSSRYLVKRTGEKVFLECVQDMDHENMFWYRQDPGLGLRLIYFSYDVKMKEKGDIPEGYSVSREKKERFSLILESASTNQTSMYLCASSPSGRTGSGGSNQPQHFGDGTRLSIL.

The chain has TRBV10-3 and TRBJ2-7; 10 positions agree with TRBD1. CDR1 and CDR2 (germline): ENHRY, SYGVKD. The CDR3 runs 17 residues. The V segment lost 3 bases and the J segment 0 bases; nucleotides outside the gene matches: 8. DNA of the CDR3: TGTGCCATCAGTGAACCGGGACAGGGGTCCTCCTCCTACGAGCAGTACTTC. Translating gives CAISEPGQGSSSYEQYF.

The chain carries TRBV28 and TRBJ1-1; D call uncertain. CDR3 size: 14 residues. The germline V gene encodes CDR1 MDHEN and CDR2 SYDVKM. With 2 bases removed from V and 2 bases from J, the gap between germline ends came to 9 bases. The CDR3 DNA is TGTGCCAGCAGTTTAATCTCGATAAACACTGAAGCTTTCTTT. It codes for CASSLISINTEAFF. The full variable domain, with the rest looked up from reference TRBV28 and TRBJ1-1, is DVKVTQSSRYLVKRTGEKVFLECVQDMDHENMFWYRQDPGLGLRLIYFSYDVKMKEKGDIPEGYSVSREKKERFSLILESASTNQTSMYLCASSLISINTEAFFGQGTRLTVV.

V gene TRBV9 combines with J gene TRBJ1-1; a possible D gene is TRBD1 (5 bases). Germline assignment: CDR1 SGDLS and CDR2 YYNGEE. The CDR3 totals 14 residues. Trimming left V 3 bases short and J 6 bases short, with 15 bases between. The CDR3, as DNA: TGTGCCAGCAGCGCCCTAACGGGGGGTTCTGAAGCTTTCTTT. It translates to CASSALTGGSEAFF.

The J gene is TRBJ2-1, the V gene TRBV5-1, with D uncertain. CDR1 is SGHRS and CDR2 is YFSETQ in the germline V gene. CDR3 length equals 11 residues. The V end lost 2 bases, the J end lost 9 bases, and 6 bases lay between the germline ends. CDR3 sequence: CASSLLSEQFF. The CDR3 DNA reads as TGCGCCAGCAGCTTACTATCTGAGCAGTTCTTC. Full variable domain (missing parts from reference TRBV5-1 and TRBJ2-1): KAGVTQTPRYLIKTRGQQVTLSCSPISGHRSVSWYQQTPGQGLQFLFEYFSETQRNKGNFPGRFSGRQFSNSRSEMNVSTLELGDSALYLCASSLLSEQFFGPGTRLTVL.

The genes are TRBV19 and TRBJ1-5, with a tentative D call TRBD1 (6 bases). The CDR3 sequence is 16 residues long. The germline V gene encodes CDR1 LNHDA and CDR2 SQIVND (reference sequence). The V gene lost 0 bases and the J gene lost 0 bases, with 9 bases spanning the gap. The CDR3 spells CASSIDTGSSNQPQHF. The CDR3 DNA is TGTGCCAGTAGTATAGATACAGGGTCTAGCAATCAGCCCCAGCATTTT.